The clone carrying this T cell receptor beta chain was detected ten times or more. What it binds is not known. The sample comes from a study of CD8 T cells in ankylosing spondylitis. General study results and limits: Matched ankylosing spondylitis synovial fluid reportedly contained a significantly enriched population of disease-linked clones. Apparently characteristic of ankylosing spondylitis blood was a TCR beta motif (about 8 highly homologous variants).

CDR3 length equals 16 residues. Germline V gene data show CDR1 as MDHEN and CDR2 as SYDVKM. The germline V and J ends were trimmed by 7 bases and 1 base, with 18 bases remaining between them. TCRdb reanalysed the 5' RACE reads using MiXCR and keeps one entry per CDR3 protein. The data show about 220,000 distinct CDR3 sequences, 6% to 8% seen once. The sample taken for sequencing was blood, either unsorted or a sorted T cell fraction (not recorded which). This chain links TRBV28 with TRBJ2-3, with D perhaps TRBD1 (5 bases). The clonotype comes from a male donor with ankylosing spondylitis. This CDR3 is CASNYRVGLGTDTQYF. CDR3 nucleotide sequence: TGTGCCAGCAACTATCGGGTGGGGCTTGGCACAGATACGCAGTATTTT. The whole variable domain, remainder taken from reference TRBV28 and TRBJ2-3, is DVKVTQSSRYLVKRTGEKVFLECVQDMDHENMFWYRQDPGLGLRLIYFSYDVKMKEKGDIPEGYSVSREKKERFSLILESASTNQTSMYLCASNYRVGLGTDTQYFGPGTRLTVL.